The T cell receptor delta chain described here comes from a study of gamma-delta T cells after stem cell transplantation. The CDR3 consists of 23 residues. TCRdb redid the clone calls on the RT-PCR reads with CATT. The sample has fewer than 1,300 delta-chain clones; 1% to 1.5% are singletons. Sequenced material: gamma-delta T cells. The source is a human donor. It is not recorded whose cells these are; they may come from a transplant donor. No V gene was called here, but the J gene is TRDJ1; the table assigns TRDD3, which was not confirmed against the DNA. CDR3 nucleotides: TGTGCCTGTGACACGATCTCTGGTTTACTGGGGGATACGCGAGGGGAGCGCACCGATAAACTCATCTTT. As protein: CACDTISGLLGDTRGERTDKLIF.